These T cell receptor beta chains were read from a single sample in a study of CD8 T cells in Susac syndrome. Using its own MiXCR run on the immunoSEQ multiplex PCR reads, TCRdb lists one record per CDR3 protein. Among tens of thousands of distinct CDR3 sequences listed, roughly 93% were seen once. The material sequenced was CD8+ T cells from PBMCs. The receptors come from a human donor in good health. Each CDR3 is given with its conserved first and last residue. The D gene is left open where the match is weak. A clone size is listed for some rows: how often the clone was seen (once, few, many), or a class if it is expanded.

J | size | V | D | CDR3 | DNA
TRBJ1-4 | few | TRBV13 | - | CASRAATNEKLFF | TGTGCCAGCAGGGCTGCAACTAATGAAAAACTGTTTTTT
TRBJ2-7 | once | TRBV28 | - | CASSSSVYYEQYF | TGTGCCAGCAGTTCCTCGGTCTACTACGAGCAGTACTTC
TRBJ1-2 | once | TRBV5-1 | - | CASSLSGREATYGYTF | TGCGCCAGCAGCTTGTCGGGGAGAGAGGCGACCTATGGCTACACCTTC
TRBJ2-3 | - | TRBV20-1 | - | CSASPYRMETGAPDTQYF | TGCAGTGCTAGTCCTTACCGCATGGAGACGGGAGCTCCGGATACGCAGTATTTT
TRBJ1-2 | - | TRBV29-1 | TRBD1 | CSVRSIPGQAHHYGYTF | TGCAGCGTTCGATCTATTCCGGGACAGGCGCACCACTATGGCTACACCTTC
TRBJ2-3 | - | TRBV2 | - | CASSEGELPSTDTQYF | TGTGCCAGCAGTGAGGGGGAGCTACCGTCCACAGATACGCAGTATTTT
TRBJ2-7 | - | TRBV11-3 | TRBD2 | CASSSTSGSSYEQYF | TGTGCCAGCAGCTCGACTAGCGGGAGCTCCTACGAGCAGTACTTC
TRBJ2-1 | - | TRBV2 | - | CASSDILVEQFF | TGTGCCAGCAGTGACATACTTGTCGAGCAGTTCTTC
TRBJ2-3 | - | TRBV11-2 | - | CASSLATGPDTQYF | TGTGCCAGCAGCTTAGCTACAGGGCCAGATACGCAGTATTTT
TRBJ2-1 | once | TRBV7-9 | - | CASRSQGFAYNEQFF | TGTGCCAGCAGATCGCAGGGGTTTGCCTACAATGAGCAGTTCTTC
TRBJ2-5 | - | TRBV7-6 | TRBD1 | CASSPLRGQGETQYF | TGTGCCAGCAGCCCCCTAAGGGGGCAGGGAGAGACCCAGTACTTC
TRBJ2-1 | - | TRBV24-1 | TRBD2 | CATSEGFSGSSYNEQFF | TGTGCCACCAGTGAAGGGTTTAGCGGGAGCTCCTACAATGAGCAGTTCTTC
TRBJ2-3 | once | TRBV28 | - | CASSLAAGEADTQYF | TGTGCCAGCAGTTTAGCCGCAGGGGAAGCAGATACGCAGTATTTT
TRBJ2-1 | - | TRBV13 | TRBD2 | CASSYQREGLNEQFF | TGTGCCAGCAGCTACCAGCGGGAGGGCCTTAATGAGCAGTTCTTC
TRBJ2-7 | - | TRBV27 | - | CASSLSGTLEQYF | TGTGCCAGCAGTTTATCGGGCACCCTGGAGCAGTACTTC
TRBJ1-1 | - | TRBV2 | - | CASSEQEGEWNTEAFF | TGTGCCAGCAGTGAACAGGAGGGGGAATGGAACACTGAAGCTTTCTTT
TRBJ2-5 | - | TRBV30 | - | CAWSVSHQETQYF | TGTGCCTGGAGTGTTAGCCACCAAGAGACCCAGTACTTC
TRBJ2-6 | once | TRBV7-6 | - | CASSLVVRLVRSSGANVLTF | TGTGCCAGCAGCTTAGTAGTACGATTAGTTCGATCTTCTGGGGCCAACGTCCTGACTTTC
TRBJ1-2 | - | TRBV15 | TRBD1 | CATSSGVGRGLHGYTF | TGTGCCACCAGCAGTGGGGTAGGCAGGGGGCTGCATGGCTACACCTTC
TRBJ2-3 | - | TRBV19 | TRBD1 | CASSIGTGLTDTQYF | TGTGCCAGTAGCATCGGGACAGGCCTCACAGATACGCAGTATTTT
TRBJ1-1 | - | TRBV28 | TRBD1 | CASSLGQGATEAFF | TGTGCCAGCAGTTTAGGGCAGGGGGCGACTGAAGCTTTCTTT
TRBJ1-4 | - | TRBV7-2 | - | CASSFGPGESEKLFF | TGTGCCAGCAGCTTTGGACCTGGTGAGAGCGAAAAACTGTTTTTT
TRBJ2-3 | - | TRBV19 | - | CASTYTQYF | TGTGCCAGTACCTATACGCAGTATTTT
TRBJ2-7 | - | TRBV5-1 | TRBD2 | CASSFSSGVFSYEQYF | TGCGCCAGCAGCTTTTCTAGCGGAGTATTCTCCTACGAGCAGTACTTC
TRBJ2-3 | - | TRBV9 | TRBD2 | CASSLGTSGRAEYF | TGTGCCAGCAGCCTCGGGACTAGCGGGAGGGCCGAGTATTTT
TRBJ2-3 | - | TRBV28 | - | CASTPSEGSGTDTQYF | TGTGCCAGCACCCCTTCGGAGGGAAGTGGCACAGATACGCAGTATTTT
TRBJ2-7 | - | TRBV28 | TRBD1 | CSYEDRGHHEQYF | TGTTCTTACGAAGACAGGGGGCACCACGAGCAGTACTTC
TRBJ2-7 | once | TRBV27 | - | CASSFGAEQYF | TGTGCCAGCAGTTTCGGGGCCGAGCAGTACTTC
TRBJ1-5 | - | TRBV5-6 | - | CASSRGGGQPQHF | TGTGCCAGCAGCCGGGGGGGAGGGCAGCCCCAGCATTTT
TRBJ1-3 | - | TRBV7-9 | - | CASSLGVDTIYF | TGTGCCAGCAGCTTAGGAGTGGACACCATATATTTT
TRBJ2-1 | - | TRBV7-9 | TRBD1 | CASSDTGQGAYNEQFF | TGTGCCAGCAGCGACACGGGACAGGGGGCATACAATGAGCAGTTCTTC
TRBJ2-7 | - | TRBV27 | TRBD2 | CASRLAPYYEQYF | TGTGCCAGCAGACTAGCGCCCTACTACGAGCAGTACTTC
TRBJ2-3 | - | TRBV9 | - | CASSSHRVTDTQYF | TGTGCCAGCAGCTCCCACAGGGTTACAGATACGCAGTATTTT
TRBJ2-1 | few | TRBV28 | TRBD1 | CASSQGQAESYNEQFF | TGTGCCAGCAGTCAAGGACAGGCGGAATCCTACAATGAGCAGTTCTTC
TRBJ1-1 | - | TRBV30 | TRBD1 | CAWRRTGQSTEAFF | TGTGCCTGGAGGCGGACAGGGCAGAGCACTGAAGCTTTCTTT
TRBJ2-6 | - | TRBV4-1 | - | CASSREALLELAGANVLTF | TGCGCCAGCAGCCGCGAAGCACTATTAGAACTAGCTGGGGCCAACGTCCTGACTTTC
TRBJ2-5 | - | TRBV28 | - | CASSYDQTQYF | TGTGCCAGCAGTTATGATCAGACCCAGTACTTC
TRBJ2-7 | - | TRBV9 | TRBD1 | CASSTGVGALSYEQYF | TGTGCCAGCAGCACAGGGGTGGGGGCCCTCTCCTACGAGCAGTACTTC
TRBJ2-3 | few | TRBV24-1 | - | CATRPGGDLPDTQYF | TGTGCCACCAGGCCAGGGGGGGACCTCCCGGATACGCAGTATTTT
TRBJ2-1 | - | TRBV24-1 | - | CATSDARGEQFF | TGTGCCACCAGTGATGCTCGGGGTGAGCAGTTCTTC
TRBJ2-7 | - | TRBV2 | TRBD2 | CASSPPGSGIDEQYF | TGTGCCAGCAGTCCGCCTGGTAGCGGGATTGACGAGCAGTACTTC
TRBJ2-1 | - | TRBV24-1 | - | CATSDLTLWDNEQFF | TGTGCCACCAGTGATTTAACCCTATGGGACAATGAGCAGTTCTTC
TRBJ2-6 | - | TRBV7-9 | - | CASSLPITGANVLTF | TGTGCCAGCAGCTTACCAATTACTGGGGCCAACGTCCTGACTTTC
TRBJ2-7 | once | TRBV27 | - | CASSQGGPPHEQYF | TGTGCCAGCAGTCAAGGAGGGCCCCCCCACGAGCAGTACTTC
TRBJ2-1 | - | TRBV3-1 | TRBD2 | CASSQVASGSLNEQFF | TGTGCCAGCAGCCAAGTAGCTAGCGGGAGTTTGAATGAGCAGTTCTTC
TRBJ2-7 | - | TRBV24-1 | TRBD1 | CATSPSIAGGEQYF | TGTGCCACCAGTCCTAGCATCGCAGGGGGAGAGCAGTACTTC
TRBJ1-3 | - | TRBV27 | - | CERGGHSGNTIYF | TGCGAACGGGGGGGGCACTCTGGAAACACCATATATTTT